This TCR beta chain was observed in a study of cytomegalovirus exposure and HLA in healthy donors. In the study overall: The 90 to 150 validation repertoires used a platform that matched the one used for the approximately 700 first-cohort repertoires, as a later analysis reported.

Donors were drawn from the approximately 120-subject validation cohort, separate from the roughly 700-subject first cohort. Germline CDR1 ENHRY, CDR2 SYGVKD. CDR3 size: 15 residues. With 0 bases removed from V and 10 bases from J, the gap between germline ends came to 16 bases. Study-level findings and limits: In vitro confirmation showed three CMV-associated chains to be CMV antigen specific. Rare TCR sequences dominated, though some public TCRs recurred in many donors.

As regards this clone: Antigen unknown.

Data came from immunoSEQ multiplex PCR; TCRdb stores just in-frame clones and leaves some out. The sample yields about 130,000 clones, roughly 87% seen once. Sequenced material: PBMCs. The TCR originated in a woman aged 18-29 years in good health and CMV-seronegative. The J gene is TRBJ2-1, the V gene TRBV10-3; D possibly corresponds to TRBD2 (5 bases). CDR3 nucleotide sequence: TGTGCCATCAGTGAGTCCCAGAACCAGCCTAGCGAGCAGTTCTTC. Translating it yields CAISESQNQPSEQFF.